A single sample gave rise to the 32 T cell receptor beta chains below, sequenced in a study of identical twins. TCRdb recomputed calls from the 5' RACE reads with MiXCR, one row per CDR3 protein. The sample has approximately 210,000 distinct CDR3 sequences, less than 10% seen once. Sequencing used memory (CD45RO+) T cells sorted from blood. The receptors shown here come from a woman between 18 and 30 years old in good health.

The chain carries TRBV11-3 and TRBJ1-1, with 12 positions matching TRBD1. CDR3 length equals 16 residues. V dropped 4 bases and J dropped 5; count of bases not matched to a gene: 8. The germline CDR1 and CDR2 sequences are SGHNT and YENEEA. CDR3 protein: CASSSFGTGGRTEAFF. CDR3 DNA: TGTGCCAGCAGCTCATTCGGGACAGGGGGCCGGACTGAAGCTTTCTTT.

The CDR3 DNA sequence: TGTGCTAGTGGTTTGGGACGGCTCACTGAAGCTTTCTTT. Amino acid sequence: CASGLGRLTEAFF. The chain employs TRBV12-5 and TRBJ1-1; D is uncertain. V shed 1 base and J shed 4 bases, with 7 bases lying between them. Germline loops: CDR1 LGHNT, CDR2 FRNRAP. The CDR3 is 13 amino acids. Supplemented by reference TRBV12-5 and TRBJ1-1, the full variable domain reads DARVTQTPRHKVTEMGQEVTMRCQPILGHNTVFWYRQTMMQGLELLAYFRNRAPLDDSGMPKDRFSAEMPDATLATLKIQPSEPRDSAVYFCASGLGRLTEAFFGQGTRLTVV.

This clonotype has ten or more counts. The V and J genes are TRBV5-1 and TRBJ2-5; D unclear. Germline CDR1 SGHRS, CDR2 YFSETQ. V gave up 0 bases and J gave up 4 bases, with 7 bases separating them. CDR3 length equals 13 residues. The CDR3 DNA follows: TGCGCCAGCAGCTTGGAGGCTTTAGAGACCCAGTACTTC. This codes for CASSLEALETQYF.

A few counts support this clonotype. The chain couples TRBV28 to TRBJ2-7, with D possibly matching TRBD1 (6 bases). This CDR3 spans 13 amino acids. Germline assignment: CDR1 MDHEN and CDR2 SYDVKM. Trimming pared 6 bases from V and 9 bases from J, leaving 18 bases between. The CDR3 loop is CASRGWQGRGQYF. Here the CDR3 DNA reads TGTGCCAGCAGGGGGTGGCAGGGGCGTGGGCAGTACTTC.

This clonotype was counted a few times. V gene TRBV29-1 combines with J gene TRBJ1-2; D is possibly TRBD1 (6 bases). Trimming pared 3 bases from V and 4 bases from J, leaving 12 bases between. This CDR3 spans 13 amino acids. Germline loops: CDR1 SQVTM, CDR2 ANQGSEA. The CDR3 DNA reads TGCAGCGTTGACCTGGACAGTGCCTATGGCTACACCTTC. This sequence encodes CSVDLDSAYGYTF.

The sample holds a few counts of this clonotype. For the CDR3, the DNA is TGTGCCAGCAGTCTCAGGCGGGGATTTTCCTACAATGAGCAGTTCTTC. Protein product: CASSLRRGFSYNEQFF. This chain uses TRBV25-1 with TRBJ2-1; maybe TRBD2 (6 bases). Trimming removed 5 bases from V and 1 base from J, with 15 bases in between. The CDR3 extends over 16 amino acids. Germline CDR1 MGHDK, CDR2 SYGVNS.

The CDR3 loop is CASSPSKPPGAEAFF. In DNA, the CDR3 is TGTGCCAGCTCACCTTCGAAACCCCCAGGCGCAGAAGCTTTCTTT. The V gene is TRBV18, the J gene TRBJ1-1, with no clear D. CDR3 length equals 15 residues. Trimming left V 3 bases short and J 8 bases short, with 19 bases between. The germline gives CDR1 KGHSH, CDR2 LQKENI.

Ten or more counts support this clonotype. This sequence joins TRBV15 and TRBJ1-1; the D is unclear. CDR1 is LNHNV and CDR2 is YYDKDF in the germline V gene (reference sequence). This CDR3 is 14 amino acids long. Trimming left V 0 bases short and J 1 base short, with 6 bases between. This CDR3 is CATSRDGPNTEAFF. The CDR3 nucleotides are TGTGCCACCAGCAGAGATGGCCCGAACACTGAAGCTTTCTTT.

As DNA, the CDR3 is TGTGCCAGCAGCTCACAGGTCCTACTGGCCAAAAACATTCAGTACTTC. Translation gives CASSSQVLLAKNIQYF. V and J are TRBV5-6 and TRBJ2-4; weak D call: TRBD1 (5 bases). The CDR3 length is 16 residues. Germline values: CDR1 SGHDT, CDR2 YYEEEE. V was trimmed by 3 bases and J by 1 base, leaving 14 bases between them.

On this clonotype: A read error may produce the germline difference seen at one junction end. V gene TRBV7-7 combines with J gene TRBJ2-5; 10 positions agree with TRBD2. The CDR3 has 15 residues. The V gene's germline CDR1 is SSHAT and CDR2 FNYEAQ (reference sequence). The CDR3 here is CASSPASGGQETQYF. The CDR3 DNA reads TGTGCTAGCAGCCCAGCTAGCGGGGGTCAAGAGACCCAGTACTTC.

J is TRBJ2-1 and V is TRBV3-1; no reliable D call. CDR1 is LGHDT and CDR2 is YNNKEL in the germline V gene (reference sequence). The CDR3 runs 14 residues. V was clipped by 0 bases and J by 1 base, with 4 bases between them. CDR3 DNA sequence: TGTGCCAGCAGCCAAGACGGATCCTACAATGAGCAGTTCTTC. Its translation is CASSQDGSYNEQFF.

This clonotype was counted between two and nine times. The V gene is TRBV20-1, the J gene TRBJ2-5; D is uncertain. Germline lookup yields CDR1 DFQATT and CDR2 SNEGSKA (reference sequence). The CDR3 length is 10 residues. This chain's CDR3 is CSVLQETQYF. The CDR3 DNA follows: TGCAGCGTTCTCCAAGAGACCCAGTACTTC.

The CDR3 nucleotides read TGTGCCAGCAGCCGCGGGTGGGGCGCTGAAGCTTTCTTT. This encodes CASSRGWGAEAFF. This chain links TRBV6-2 or TRBV6-3 with TRBJ1-1; D might be TRBD1 (5 bases). Per the germline V gene, CDR1 is MNHEY and CDR2 is SVGEGT. This CDR3 has 13 residues. V gave up 6 bases and J gave up 6 bases, with 14 bases separating them.

The CDR3 region is CSARTAQETQYF. In DNA form, the CDR3 reads TGCAGTGCTCGGACAGCGCAAGAGACCCAGTACTTC. V is TRBV20-1 and J is TRBJ2-5; weak D call: TRBD1 (6 bases). V was clipped by 5 bases and J by 2 bases, with 9 bases between them. Germline CDR1 is DFQATT and CDR2 is SNEGSKA (reference sequence). The CDR3 has 12 residues.

This clonotype was counted many times. The V and J genes are TRBV4-2 and TRBJ2-3; D might be TRBD2 (6 bases). The CDR3 consists of 16 residues. Germline lookup yields CDR1 LGHNA and CDR2 YNFKEQ. The V end was cut by 0 bases, the J end by 6 bases, with 16 bases between. CDR3 sequence reads: CASSQDTSRTLDTQYF. The CDR3 DNA sequence: TGTGCCAGCAGCCAAGACACTAGCCGAACTTTGGATACGCAGTATTTT.

This clonotype appeared a few times. The V call is TRBV5-1, the J call TRBJ2-5; D is perhaps TRBD2 (6 bases). This CDR3 comprises 15 residues. The V gene lost 0 bases and the J gene lost 3 bases, with 12 bases spanning the gap. Germline CDR1 is SGHRS and CDR2 is YFSETQ. The CDR3 coding sequence is TGCGCCAGCAGCTTGGTAGGGACGGGAGAAGAGACCCAGTACTTC. Translating it yields CASSLVGTGEETQYF.

The chain recombines TRBV5-1 with TRBJ1-1; no firm D call. V was trimmed by 7 bases and J by 4 bases, leaving 11 bases between them. The CDR3 loop spans 12 amino acids. The V gene's germline CDR1 is SGHRS and CDR2 YFSETQ. This CDR3 is CASRTPGTEAFF. CDR3 DNA: TGCGCCAGCCGAACGCCGGGCACTGAAGCTTTCTTT.

This CDR3 is CSANRLAYKNTGELFF. The CDR3 DNA reads as TGCAGTGCCAATCGACTAGCATATAAGAACACCGGGGAGCTGTTTTTT. This chain connects TRBV20-1 to TRBJ2-2; the match to TRBD2 covers 7 bases. The germline gives CDR1 DFQATT, CDR2 SNEGSKA (reference sequence). V dropped 6 bases and J dropped 1; count of bases not matched to a gene: 11. CDR3 length: 16 residues.

This clonotype was seen only a few times. The genes are TRBV30 and TRBJ2-5; 7 bases are shared with TRBD1. From germline, CDR1 is GTSNPN and CDR2 SVGIG (reference sequence). V lost 0 bases to trimming and J lost 1 base; unmatched junction nucleotides: 2. The CDR3 extends over 14 amino acids. CDR3 DNA: TGTGCCTGGAGTGTAGGGGGCACCCAAGAGACCCAGTACTTC. Protein sequence: CAWSVGGTQETQYF. Together with reference TRBV30 and TRBJ2-5, the CDR3 gives the full variable domain: SQTIHQWPATLVQPVGSPLSLECTVEGTSNPNLYWYRQAAGRGLQLLFYSVGIGQISSEVPQNLSASRPQDRQFILSSKKLLLSDSGFYLCAWSVGGTQETQYFGPGTRLLVL.

This clonotype was seen ten or more times. The chain uses TRBV7-2 and TRBJ1-1, with D perhaps matching TRBD1 (6 bases). V lost 2 bases and J 6 bases, leaving 10 bases between the germline ends. The CDR3 extends over 13 amino acids. From germline, CDR1 is SGHTA and CDR2 FQGNSA. The CDR3 loop reads CASSLRGSPEAFF. DNA for the CDR3: TGTGCCAGCAGCTTAAGGGGGTCGCCTGAAGCTTTCTTT.

In its sample, this clonotype was seen many times. V is TRBV2 and J is TRBJ1-5; D not certain. CDR1 and CDR2 (germline): SNHLY, FYNNEI. The ends were cut back, 8 bases at V and 3 bases at J, with 17 bases in the middle. The CDR3 has 15 residues. CDR3 coding DNA: TGTGCCAGCTCCCTTGCGGGGATCCCCAATCAGCCCCAGCATTTT. It translates to CASSLAGIPNQPQHF.

This clonotype was recorded a few times. This sequence joins TRBV6-1 and TRBJ1-2; D not certain. The V end was cut by 7 bases, the J end by 0 bases, with 12 bases between. This CDR3 contains 14 residues. CDR1 MNHNS and CDR2 SASEGT come from the germline V gene. The CDR3: CASTFGETNYGYTF. CDR3 nucleotide sequence: TGTGCCAGCACATTTGGTGAAACTAACTATGGCTACACCTTC.

As concerns this clonotype: It is likely a read error, because the conserved phenylalanine at the end of the CDR3 is missing. The gene calls are TRBV12-3 or TRBV12-4 and TRBJ2-1, with 15 bases aligning to TRBD2. With 3 bases clipped from V and 7 bases from J, the junction kept 7 bases outside the gene matches. This CDR3 comprises 17 residues. For the CDR3, the DNA is TGTGCCAGCAGTTTGGGGACTAGCGGGGGGCCATATAATGAGCAGTTCTCC. This encodes CASSLGTSGGPYNEQFS.

This clonotype turned up a few times. This chain uses TRBV20-1 with TRBJ1-2, with 9 bases matching TRBD1. The CDR3 contains 12 residues. Germline CDR1 DFQATT, CDR2 SNEGSKA (reference sequence). Trimming cost V 4 bases and J 4 bases; bases outside gene matches: 1. The CDR3: CSATDRGYGYTF. CDR3 in DNA: TGCAGTGCTACGGACAGGGGCTATGGCTACACCTTC.

This clonotype was detected ten times or more. V usage is TRBV7-2 and J usage is TRBJ2-4; no clear D gene. CDR3 length: 12 amino acids. Germline-derived CDR1 and CDR2 are SGHTA and FQGNSA. V was trimmed by 0 bases and J by 9 bases, leaving 6 bases between them. The chain's CDR3 is CASSLAPGIQYF. The DNA of the CDR3 is TGTGCCAGCAGCTTAGCCCCTGGCATTCAGTACTTC.

This chain connects TRBV29-1 to TRBJ2-3; D remains ambiguous. This CDR3 contains 12 residues. The V end was cut by 4 bases, the J end by 2 bases, with 7 bases between. The germline V gene has CDR1 SQVTM and CDR2 ANQGSEA. CDR3 loop: CSVVGNTDTQYF. CDR3 coding DNA: TGCAGCGTTGTGGGGAACACAGATACGCAGTATTTT.

This rearrangement joins TRBV20-1 to TRBJ2-1; tentative D call: TRBD2 (7 bases). CDR1 is DFQATT and CDR2 is SNEGSKA in the germline V gene (reference sequence). This CDR3 contains 14 residues. The ends were cut back, 6 bases at V and 9 bases at J, with 21 bases in the middle. This CDR3 reads CSAGGGSDFSEQFF. Here the CDR3 DNA reads TGCAGTGCGGGGGGGGGCTCCGATTTTTCTGAGCAGTTCTTC.

The chain employs TRBV9 and TRBJ2-1, with D unresolved. V lost 1 base and J 4 bases, leaving 6 bases between the germline ends. Germline V lookup: CDR1 SGDLS, CDR2 YYNGEE. The length of the CDR3 is 13 residues. The CDR3 nucleotides are TGTGCCAGCAGCGTAACAGATTACAATGAGCAGTTCTTC. Its translation: CASSVTDYNEQFF.

This clonotype was seen more than once but under ten times. The J gene is TRBJ2-3, the V gene TRBV7-2; D is uncertain. From germline, CDR1 is SGHTA and CDR2 FQGNSA. The CDR3 is 15 residues long. The V gene lost 4 bases and the J gene lost 6 bases, with 17 bases spanning the gap. Here the CDR3 DNA reads TGTGCCAGCAGCTGGAGTGATCCCAAGCGTGATACGCAGTATTTT. Translation: CASSWSDPKRDTQYF.

The DNA for the CDR3 is TGTGCCAGCAGTCGGGACGGACCCCAAGAGACCCAGTACTTC. Its protein product is CASSRDGPQETQYF. The chain recombines TRBV2 with TRBJ2-5; D tentatively fits TRBD1 or TRBD2 (5 bases each). The CDR3 has 14 residues. Trimming shortened V by 5 bases and J by 1 base, and 11 bases separated the two germline ends. Germline CDR1 SNHLY, CDR2 FYNNEI.

The chain uses TRBV24-1 and TRBJ2-3; no clear D gene. From germline, CDR1 is KGHDR and CDR2 SFDVKD. V was trimmed by 2 bases and J by 11 bases, leaving 10 bases between them. The CDR3 consists of 12 residues. The CDR3, as DNA: TGTGCCACCAGTGATTCCGGCAATATGCAGTATTTT. Its translation is CATSDSGNMQYF.

The chain combines TRBV20-1 with TRBJ2-1; perhaps TRBD1 as D (6 bases). V gave up 7 bases and J gave up 4 bases, with 17 bases separating them. The length of the CDR3 is 14 residues. Germline loops: CDR1 DFQATT, CDR2 SNEGSKA (reference sequence). CDR3: CSGYKGTLYNEQFF. Here the CDR3 DNA reads TGCAGTGGATATAAAGGGACACTATACAATGAGCAGTTCTTC.